This T cell receptor (beta chain) came from a study of preoperative IRX-2 immunotherapy in early breast cancer. CDR3 length: 16 amino acids. CDR1 is SGHRS and CDR2 is YFSETQ in the germline V gene. Germline trimming cut 2 bases from V and 7 bases from J; bases unmatched to any gene: 9. The assay was immunoSEQ multiplex PCR, and TCRdb's table has in-frame clones only and misses some. The sample comprises approximately 24,000 clones, more than 80% of which are singletons, and 9% rests with the top ten. Regarding treatment: preoperative locoregional IRX-2 cytokine immunotherapy. Patients received preoperative, locoregional IRX-2 cytokine immunotherapy in a phase Ib study.

The source is a human donor with breast cancer. V usage is TRBV5-1 and J usage is TRBJ1-5; 10 nucleotides match TRBD1. The sample in question was tumor tissue, obtained after IRX-2 immunotherapy. CDR3 bases: TGCGCCAGCAGCTTACCGACAGGGGGCCTACAACAGCCCCAGCATTTT. Translating it yields CASSLPTGGLQQPQHF.